The rows below give T cell receptor beta chains drawn from one sample of a study of vaccination effects on CD4 cells after COVID-19. The data were produced by immunoSEQ multiplex PCR, yet TCRdb's version contains in-frame clones alone and is incomplete. The sample contains just under 65,000 clones, roughly 75% of which appear only once. These receptors' targets are unknown. The source material was CD4+ T cells from PBMCs cultured with HCoV-OC43 spike peptides, sampled before COVID-19 vaccination. These receptors came from a human donor who received a COVID-19 vaccine. Both conserved end residues are part of each CDR3. Fields, in order: clone size, V gene, D gene, J gene, CDR3 protein, CDR3 DNA. The D gene is left open where the match is weak. Only some rows state a clone size, as once, few, many or a class for expanded clones.

clone size: .; V gene: TRBV18; D gene: .; J gene: TRBJ1-1; CDR3 protein: CASSLTADSLNTEAFF; CDR3 DNA: TGTGCCAGCTCACTCACCGCTGACAGTTTGAACACTGAAGCTTTCTTT
clone size: few; V gene: TRBV5-5; D gene: .; J gene: TRBJ2-3; CDR3 protein: CASSFQVTDTQYF; CDR3 DNA: TGTGCCAGCAGCTTCCAGGTCACAGATACGCAGTATTTT
clone size: .; V gene: TRBV5-4; D gene: .; J gene: TRBJ1-2; CDR3 protein: CASSLGGNSGYTF; CDR3 DNA: TGTGCCAGCAGCTTGGGAGGGAATTCGGGCTACACCTTC
clone size: .; V gene: TRBV7-2; D gene: .; J gene: TRBJ1-5; CDR3 protein: CASSLVQGNDQPQHF; CDR3 DNA: TGTGCCAGCAGCTTAGTTCAGGGCAACGATCAGCCCCAGCATTTT
clone size: .; V gene: TRBV7-9; D gene: .; J gene: TRBJ2-1; CDR3 protein: CASRSQGYNEQFF; CDR3 DNA: TGTGCCAGCAGGTCTCAGGGGTACAATGAGCAGTTCTTC
clone size: .; V gene: TRBV4-3; D gene: .; J gene: TRBJ1-3; CDR3 protein: CASSQDVPRAGVVDSGNTIYF; CDR3 DNA: TGCGCCAGCAGCCAAGATGTCCCCCGGGCAGGGGTCGTCGACTCTGGAAACACCATATATTTT
clone size: .; V gene: TRBV30; D gene: TRBD1; J gene: TRBJ1-3; CDR3 protein: CAWSGQGINTIYF; CDR3 DNA: TGTGCCTGGAGTGGACAGGGCATAAACACCATATATTTT
clone size: .; V gene: TRBV19; D gene: TRBD1; J gene: TRBJ1-6; CDR3 protein: CASWTGRSPLHF; CDR3 DNA: TGTGCCAGCTGGACAGGGAGGTCACCCCTCCACTTT
clone size: once; V gene: TRBV29-1; D gene: TRBD1; J gene: TRBJ1-4; CDR3 protein: CSAMDRAGKKLFF; CDR3 DNA: TGCAGCGCTATGGACAGGGCGGGTAAAAAACTGTTTTTT
clone size: .; V gene: TRBV18; D gene: .; J gene: TRBJ2-2; CDR3 protein: CASSPQPGTGAGELFF; CDR3 DNA: TGTGCCAGCTCCCCCCAGCCGGGAACGGGGGCCGGGGAGCTGTTTTTT
clone size: once; V gene: TRBV6-4; D gene: TRBD2; J gene: TRBJ2-2; CDR3 protein: CASSPATSGGTTGELFF; CDR3 DNA: TGTGCCAGCAGTCCCGCTACTAGCGGGGGGACCACCGGGGAGCTGTTTTTT